These 18 T cell receptor beta chains were sequenced from one sample in a study of control samples from healthy donors and cancer patients (dated by TCRdb to 2020 to 2022). Receptors were amplified or captured by the immunoSEQ multiplex PCR assay. TCRdb mirrors the immuneACCESS table, restricted to in-frame sequences. Some clones are absent from its copies; in checked studies, under half trace to an unresolved V gene, and the reason for the others is unknown. This sample holds around 140,000 clones; 80% to 95% were observed only once. Around 2.1% of the sample rests with the top ten. Sequenced input: blood. The receptors derive from a woman aged 50 to 60 in good health.

The count of this clone is one. The chain carries TRBV5-5 and TRBJ1-3; tentative D call: TRBD1 (5 bases). Trimming left V 0 bases short and J 0 bases short, with 10 bases between. The V gene's germline CDR1 is SGHKS and CDR2 YYEKEE (reference sequence). The CDR3 spans 16 residues. CDR3 DNA sequence: TGTGCCAGCAGCTTGGTTCCAGGGAACTCTGGAAACACCATATATTTT. The encoded protein is CASSLVPGNSGNTIYF.

The DNA of the CDR3 is TGCGCCAGCAGCTCTACGGGACTATACTACGAGCAGTACTTC. It yields the protein CASSSTGLYYEQYF. This rearrangement joins TRBV5-1 to TRBJ2-7; TRBD2 matches at 7 bases. V was pared by 3 bases and J by 3 bases, with 6 bases of the junction left unmatched. The CDR3 has 14 residues. Per the germline V gene, CDR1 is SGHRS and CDR2 is YFSETQ. The full variable domain, its missing parts supplied by reference TRBV5-1 and TRBJ2-7, is KAGVTQTPRYLIKTRGQQVTLSCSPISGHRSVSWYQQTPGQGLQFLFEYFSETQRNKGNFPGRFSGRQFSNSRSEMNVSTLELGDSALYLCASSSTGLYYEQYFGPGTRLTVT.

The V and J genes are TRBV29-1 and TRBJ1-2; D might be TRBD1 (6 bases). The V end lost 4 bases, the J end lost 2 bases, and 8 bases lay between the germline ends. The CDR3 is 12 residues long. The germline V gene has CDR1 SQVTM and CDR2 ANQGSEA. The DNA of the CDR3 is TGCAGCGTTGGGGGGCGGAACTATGGCTACACCTTC. Translated: CSVGGRNYGYTF.

This clone showed up just a few times. This rearrangement joins TRBV4-1 to TRBJ2-7; a possible D gene is TRBD1 (5 bases). CDR1 is MGHRA and CDR2 is YSYEKL in the germline V gene. CDR3 length: 16 amino acids. V was trimmed by 0 bases and J by 4 bases, leaving 16 bases between them. CDR3 sequence (DNA): TGCGCCAGCAGCCAAGAGCCAGAGGCAGGGCGATACGAGCAGTACTTC. Translated: CASSQEPEAGRYEQYF.

V and J are TRBV4-1 and TRBJ1-1, with D unclear. V was trimmed by 5 bases and J by 0 bases, leaving 13 bases between them. Per germline, CDR1 MGHRA and CDR2 YSYEKL. The CDR3 covers 15 residues. DNA for the CDR3: TGCGCCAGCAGCTACAGTCCCACCATGAACACTGAAGCTTTCTTT. It yields the protein CASSYSPTMNTEAFF.

This clone was detected only once. The V gene is TRBV4-1, the J gene TRBJ2-7, with D possibly being TRBD1 (5 bases). Trimming removed 0 bases at V and 1 base at J, with 13 bases between. Germline V CDR1 and CDR2: MGHRA, YSYEKL. The CDR3 is 16 amino acids. CDR3 region: CASSQEPRQPSYEQYF. The CDR3 DNA sequence: TGCGCCAGCAGCCAAGAACCCCGACAGCCATCCTACGAGCAGTACTTC.

This clone has only a few counts. This chain joins TRBV5-1 and TRBJ1-1, with no clear D. From germline, CDR1 is SGHRS and CDR2 YFSETQ. This CDR3 has 14 residues. V lost 5 bases and J lost 1, with 12 bases in between. In DNA, the CDR3 is TGCGCCAGCAGACTCCTGGTTGAGAACACTGAAGCTTTCTTT. Its translation is CASRLLVENTEAFF.

V and J are TRBV11-2 and TRBJ2-7, with 8 bases lining up with TRBD2. The CDR3 runs to 16 residues. The V segment lost 3 bases and the J segment 2 bases; nucleotides outside the gene matches: 9. CDR1 is SGHAT, CDR2 FQNNGV, per germline. CDR3 loop: CASSFLSGSTAYEQYF. The CDR3 DNA reads TGTGCCAGCAGCTTCCTGAGCGGGAGCACGGCCTACGAGCAGTACTTC.

This clone was counted between two and nine times. The rearrangement uses TRBV5-4 and TRBJ1-3, with 7 bases matching TRBD1. This CDR3 has 15 residues. The germline V gene encodes CDR1 SGHNT and CDR2 YYREEE (reference sequence). V lost 4 bases to trimming and J lost 3 bases; unmatched junction nucleotides: 7. The CDR3 reads CASSTRQGGGNTIYF. As DNA, the CDR3 is TGTGCCAGCAGCACCCGACAGGGAGGTGGAAACACCATATATTTT.

The chain combines TRBV11-3 with TRBJ2-1, with TRBD2 matching over 10 bases. The CDR3 extends over 15 amino acids. Germline CDR1 and CDR2: SGHNT and YENEEA. Trimming at V came to 2 bases and at J to 8 bases, leaving 6 bases not matched to a gene. The CDR3 here is CASSLIAGGLDEQFF. The CDR3, as DNA: TGTGCCAGCAGCTTAATAGCGGGAGGTCTCGATGAGCAGTTCTTC.

This clone was observed many times. J is TRBJ2-7 and V is TRBV27, with 9 positions matching TRBD1. Germline CDR1 reads MNHEY; CDR2 reads SMNVEV (reference sequence). Trimming removed 5 bases from V and 7 bases from J; junction bases left unmatched: 6. The CDR3 totals 13 residues. The CDR3, as DNA: TGTGCCAGCAGTGCTGGGACAGGGTGGGAGCAGTACTTC. Translated, it gives CASSAGTGWEQYF.

CDR3 nucleotides: TGCAGTGCTAGTGGGGAGGGGCTAGCGCCCTACGAGCAGTACTTC. Encoded protein: CSASGEGLAPYEQYF. The chain links TRBV20-1 to TRBJ2-7; 7 bases are a match to TRBD2. CDR3 length: 15 residues. Germline CDR1 and CDR2: DFQATT and SNEGSKA (reference sequence). J lost 2 bases, V lost 3 bases, and 10 bases had no gene match.

This sequence joins TRBV27 and TRBJ2-7; 12 nucleotides match TRBD2. The V gene end was trimmed by 9 bases and the J gene end by 2 bases; junction bases not matched to a gene: 2. Germline V gives CDR1 MNHEY, CDR2 SMNVEV (reference sequence). The CDR3 loop spans 13 amino acids. This chain's CDR3 is CASGLAGPYEQYF. The DNA for the CDR3 is TGTGCCAGTGGACTAGCGGGACCCTACGAGCAGTACTTC.

The genes are TRBV5-1 and TRBJ2-5; D might be TRBD2 (7 bases). Per germline, CDR1 SGHRS and CDR2 YFSETQ. This CDR3 spans 14 amino acids. V lost 2 bases and J lost 2, with 10 bases in between. CDR3 DNA sequence: TGCGCCAGCAGCTTCGGGGGGCCTCAAGAGACCCAGTACTTC. Translation gives CASSFGGPQETQYF.

The CDR3: CASSLARGQGSPLHF. The DNA for the CDR3 is TGCGCCAGCAGCTTGGCCAGGGGGCAGGGTTCACCCCTCCACTTT. The chain joins TRBV5-1 to TRBJ1-6; 8 bases map to TRBD1. This CDR3 region has 15 residues. The germline gives CDR1 SGHRS, CDR2 YFSETQ. V gave up 0 bases and J gave up 9 bases; unmatched junction bases: 5.

The rearrangement uses TRBV15 and TRBJ1-2, with D unresolved. Germline CDR1 reads LNHNV; CDR2 reads YYDKDF (reference sequence). CDR3 length: 13 amino acids. Trimming removed 4 bases at V and 5 bases at J, with 11 bases between. The CDR3 is CATSNSREYGYTF. CDR3 DNA sequence: TGTGCCACCAGCAATAGTAGGGAATATGGCTACACCTTC.

The CDR3 DNA is TGTGCCAGCAGCTTAGAAGGTATCGGGAGAGCCACCGTTACCAAAAACATTCAGTACTTC. This codes for CASSLEGIGRATVTKNIQYF. The chain joins TRBV7-8 to TRBJ2-4, with D possibly being TRBD2 (6 bases). V was trimmed by 1 base and J by 2 bases, leaving 24 bases between them. The CDR3 is 20 residues long. Germline lookup yields CDR1 SGHVS and CDR2 FQNEAQ.

This chain connects TRBV9 to TRBJ2-7, with 10 positions matching TRBD2. Per the germline V gene, CDR1 is SGDLS and CDR2 is YYNGEE. The J segment lost 9 bases and the V segment lost 0 bases, leaving 9 bases of the junction unmatched. CDR3 length: 15 residues. The DNA for the CDR3 is TGTGCCAGCAGCGTAGGTAGCGGGGGGACTAGCGCGCAGTACTTC. It encodes CASSVGSGGTSAQYF.